This T cell receptor (beta chain) was obtained from a study of cytomegalovirus exposure and HLA in healthy donors. Primers: 60 Vbeta forward and 13 Jbeta reverse. The table came from immunoSEQ multiplex PCR; TCRdb's copy has only in-frame clones and leaves some out. This sample yields approximately 170,000 clones, of which roughly 80% are seen a single time; 1.3% belongs to the top ten. Germline-derived CDR1 and CDR2 are MNHEY and SMNVEV (reference sequence). Trimming stripped 1 base from V and 2 bases from J, with 8 bases between. The CDR3 is 14 residues long. The source is a man aged 45-65 years in good health and CMV-seropositive. The chain has TRBV27 and TRBJ2-5; D is undetermined. Sequencing was carried out using PBMCs. CDR3 coding DNA: TGTGCCAGCAGTTTATTCAGTAATCAAGAGACCCAGTACTTC. As protein: CASSLFSNQETQYF.